Presented here are 31 T cell receptor beta chains from one specimen sequenced in a study of T cell responses to AZD1222 COVID-19 vaccine. Clones were sequenced by immunoSEQ multiplex PCR, and TCRdb holds only the in-frame ones, with some missing. This sample has around 140,000 clones; 85% occur once, and the top ten carry 7.9%. Material: peripheral blood, obtained 28 days after the second dose of the MenACWY control vaccine. The receptors were gathered from an adult who received the MenACWY meningococcal vaccine as a control.

The J gene is TRBJ2-2, the V gene TRBV3-1 (or the pseudogene TRBV3-2); 14 positions agree with TRBD2. The CDR3 sequence is 18 residues long. V lost 1 base to trimming and J lost 2 bases; unmatched junction nucleotides: 3. Germline CDR1 LGHDT, CDR2 YNNKEL (reference sequence). The chain's CDR3 is CASSQGLAGGPNTGELFF. For the CDR3, the DNA is TGTGCCAGCAGCCAAGGACTAGCGGGGGGGCCAAACACCGGGGAGCTGTTTTTT.

The rearrangement uses TRBV20-1 and TRBJ1-1; 8 positions match TRBD1. The length of the CDR3 is 16 residues. V lost 4 bases and J lost 1; bases outside the gene matches: 11. Germline V gives CDR1 DFQATT, CDR2 SNEGSKA (reference sequence). The CDR3 DNA sequence: TGCAGTGCTAATGAACAGGGGGTAGGGAAGAACACTGAAGCTTTCTTT. Amino acid sequence: CSANEQGVGKNTEAFF.

Only one count was recorded for this clone. This sequence joins TRBV6-4 and TRBJ1-2, with D unresolved. Trimming cost V 0 bases and J 6 bases, with 8 bases left between them. The CDR3 has 13 residues. CDR1 MRHNA and CDR2 SNTAGT come from the germline V gene. This CDR3 is CASSDSKGDGYTF. The DNA of the CDR3 is TGTGCCAGCAGTGACTCGAAAGGAGATGGCTACACCTTC.

In its sample, this clone was seen once. The chain joins TRBV7-2 to TRBJ2-3, with 9 bases that match TRBD2. The CDR3 loop spans 16 amino acids. Per the germline V gene, CDR1 is SGHTA and CDR2 is FQGNSA. J lost 9 bases, V lost 7 bases, and 17 bases had no gene match. In nucleotides, the CDR3 is TGTGCCAGCACCAAAATATTGGGTAGCGGGAGCTTAACGCAGTATTTT. Its translation is CASTKILGSGSLTQYF.

DNA for the CDR3: TGTGCCAGCAGTTACCGGCGGGAGGAAAAACTGTTTTTT. It codes for CASSYRREEKLFF. V is TRBV6-5 and J is TRBJ1-4; D not resolved. V was trimmed by 2 bases and J by 8 bases, leaving 9 bases between them. Germline-derived CDR1 and CDR2 are MNHEY and SVGAGI. The CDR3 totals 13 residues.

This clone was seen a handful of times. The genes are TRBV11-2 and TRBJ1-2; D perhaps matches TRBD1 (6 bases). V lost 9 bases, J lost 5 bases, and 16 bases lay in between. This CDR3 spans 13 amino acids. Per germline, CDR1 SGHAT and CDR2 FQNNGV. CDR3 nucleotides: TGTGCCAGTCTGCCGGACAGCCTATATGGCTACACCTTC. Protein sequence: CASLPDSLYGYTF.

There are a few counts of this clone. The chain has TRBV6-5 and TRBJ1-5, with D unclear. The CDR3 totals 15 residues. Germline-derived CDR1 and CDR2 are MNHEY and SVGAGI. V was clipped by 0 bases and J by 0 bases, with 6 bases between them. The CDR3 DNA reads as TGTGCCAGCAGTTACTCTGGGGATAGCAATCAGCCCCAGCATTTT. This sequence encodes CASSYSGDSNQPQHF.

The chain joins TRBV3-1 (or the pseudogene TRBV3-2) to TRBJ1-1; D gene ambiguous. The V end was cut by 2 bases, the J end by 11 bases, with 18 bases between. This CDR3 spans 14 amino acids. The germline V gene has CDR1 LGHDT and CDR2 YNNKEL (reference sequence). In nucleotides, the CDR3 is TGTGCCAGCAGCCAACTTGGCCCGGGGAGCGAGGCTTTCTTT. Its translation: CASSQLGPGSEAFF.

This CDR3 reads CASSDLAGIHSGNTIYF. The CDR3 coding sequence is TGTGCCAGTAGTGATTTGGCCGGGATCCACTCTGGAAACACCATATATTTT. The rearrangement joins TRBV19 to TRBJ1-3; no firm D call. The CDR3 loop spans 17 amino acids. Germline V lookup: CDR1 LNHDA, CDR2 SQIVND (reference sequence). Trimming shortened V by 5 bases and J by 0 bases, and 17 bases separated the two germline ends.

The V gene is TRBV19, the J gene TRBJ1-2, with a weak D call TRBD1 (6 bases). The CDR3 totals 13 residues. Germline V lookup: CDR1 LNHDA, CDR2 SQIVND (reference sequence). Trimming took 6 bases from V and 5 from J, leaving 13 bases between them. The CDR3 coding sequence is TGTGCCAGTAGGGAACAGGGACCGTATGGCTACACCTTC. This gives the protein CASREQGPYGYTF.

The V call is TRBV7-2, the J call TRBJ1-6; D gene ambiguous. CDR3 length: 12 residues. Germline CDR1 and CDR2: SGHTA and FQGNSA. V was cut by 3 bases and J by 4 bases, with 1 base left in between. CDR3 in amino acids: CASSLYNSPLHF. In nucleotides, the CDR3 is TGTGCCAGCAGCTTGTATAATTCACCCCTCCACTTT. Combining the CDR3 with reference TRBV7-2 and TRBJ1-6 gives the whole variable domain GAGVSQSPSNKVTEKGKDVELRCDPISGHTALYWYRQSLGQGLEFLIYFQGNSAPDKSGLPSDRFSAERTGGSVSTLTIQRTQQEDSAVYLCASSLYNSPLHFGNGTRLTVT.

The chain uses TRBV9 and TRBJ1-5, with D tentatively TRBD1 (6 bases). V shed 2 bases and J shed 0 bases, with 9 bases lying between them. This CDR3 region has 15 residues. Looked up from germline, CDR1 is SGDLS and CDR2 is YYNGEE. The CDR3 here is CASSVTGNSNQPQHF. CDR3 in DNA: TGTGCCAGCAGCGTTACAGGGAATAGCAATCAGCCCCAGCATTTT.

J is TRBJ2-7 and V is TRBV28; perhaps TRBD1 as D (6 bases). Germline V lookup: CDR1 MDHEN, CDR2 SYDVKM. The CDR3 extends over 12 amino acids. The V and J ends lost 4 bases and 7 bases respectively, with 11 bases between them. The CDR3 DNA reads as TGTGCCAGCAGTTCCCGGACAGAGGAGCAGTACTTC. Translated: CASSSRTEEQYF.

The rearrangement joins TRBV5-6 to TRBJ2-7, with 9 positions matching TRBD1. Germline V gives CDR1 SGHDT, CDR2 YYEEEE. J gave up 3 bases and V 2 bases, and 3 bases lay outside the gene matches. CDR3 length: 14 residues. Here the CDR3 DNA reads TGTGCCAGCAGCTTACAGGGGGCGTTCTACGAGCAGTACTTC. Translated, it gives CASSLQGAFYEQYF.

The genes are TRBV19 and TRBJ1-5; possible D gene TRBD1, 5 bases. The CDR3 runs 15 residues. Germline V gives CDR1 LNHDA, CDR2 SQIVND (reference sequence). V lost 4 bases, J lost 2 bases, and 12 bases lay in between. The CDR3 DNA follows: TGTGCCAGTAGTACGAATCGACAGCGCAATCAGCCCCAGCATTTT. This gives the protein CASSTNRQRNQPQHF.

This sequence joins TRBV5-6 and TRBJ1-6; no reliable D call. CDR3 length: 13 residues. V lost 4 bases to trimming and J lost 7 bases, with 9 bases between them. Germline-derived CDR1 and CDR2 are SGHDT and YYEEEE. As DNA, the CDR3 is TGTGCCAGCAGCCCTCTTAGAAATTCACCCCTCCACTTT. It specifies CASSPLRNSPLHF.

V gene TRBV2 combines with J gene TRBJ2-1; D might be TRBD1 or TRBD2, each matching 5 bases. Trimming removed 4 bases from V and 4 bases from J, with 14 bases in between. Germline CDR1 reads SNHLY; CDR2 reads FYNNEI. The CDR3 contains 15 residues. The CDR3 protein is CASSVAGTDYNEQFF. DNA of the CDR3: TGTGCCAGCAGTGTCGCCGGGACGGATTACAATGAGCAGTTCTTC.

CDR3 amino acids: CASSPPGSLRADTQYF. The CDR3 nucleotides are TGTGCCAGCTCACCACCGGGGTCTCTGCGGGCAGATACGCAGTATTTT. This chain links TRBV18 with TRBJ2-3; D might be TRBD2 (5 bases). The V and J ends lost 0 bases and 4 bases respectively, with 14 bases between them. CDR3 length: 16 amino acids. Germline CDR1 is KGHSH and CDR2 is LQKENI.

V and J are TRBV18 and TRBJ2-7; D uncertain. Trimming cost V 4 bases and J 4 bases, with 11 bases left between them. From germline, CDR1 is KGHSH and CDR2 LQKENI. The CDR3 sequence is 13 residues long. The CDR3 spells CASSQGRVYEQYV. CDR3 in DNA: TGTGCCAGCTCACAGGGAAGGGTGTACGAGCAGTACGTC.

V gene TRBV11-3 combines with J gene TRBJ1-1, with 7 bases aligning to TRBD1. The V segment lost 5 bases and the J segment 3 bases; nucleotides outside the gene matches: 12. From germline, CDR1 is SGHNT and CDR2 YENEEA. The CDR3 spans 16 residues. The CDR3 sequence is CASSLGIDRADTEAFF. The CDR3 nucleotides are TGTGCCAGCAGCCTAGGAATCGACAGGGCGGACACTGAAGCTTTCTTT.

The J gene is TRBJ1-2, the V gene TRBV12-3 or TRBV12-4, with TRBD1 matching over 7 bases. The ends lost 4 bases at V and 5 bases at J; junction bases unmatched: 4. The CDR3 has 13 residues. In DNA form, the CDR3 reads TGTGCCAGCAGTTCGACAGGGAGGTATGGCTACACCTTC. Its protein product is CASSSTGRYGYTF.

The chain joins TRBV27 to TRBJ1-1; possibly TRBD1 for D (5 bases). The CDR3 contains 17 residues. CDR1 is MNHEY and CDR2 is SMNVEV in the germline V gene (reference sequence). V was clipped by 2 bases and J by 0 bases, with 16 bases between them. The CDR3 DNA reads TGTGCCAGCAGTTTAAAACATACAGGACCCCTGAACACTGAAGCTTTCTTT. Amino acid sequence: CASSLKHTGPLNTEAFF.

This chain connects TRBV7-2 to TRBJ1-2; no clear D gene. Per the germline V gene, CDR1 is SGHTA and CDR2 is FQGNSA. The CDR3 length is 13 residues. V was pared by 0 bases and J by 6 bases, with 8 bases between. CDR3 loop: CASSLAWPDGYTF. As DNA, the CDR3 is TGTGCCAGCAGCTTAGCGTGGCCAGATGGCTACACCTTC.

CDR3 in amino acids: CASSSGSGNTIYF. The CDR3 nucleotides read TGTGCCAGCAGTTCTGGGTCTGGAAACACCATATATTTT. The chain links TRBV12-3 or TRBV12-4 to TRBJ1-3; D uncertain. The CDR3 covers 13 residues. Trimming removed 4 bases at V and 1 base at J, with 5 bases between.

The rearrangement joins TRBV5-1 to TRBJ1-1; D remains ambiguous. Per germline, CDR1 SGHRS and CDR2 YFSETQ. The germline V and J ends were trimmed by 4 bases and 2 bases, with 12 bases remaining between them. CDR3 length equals 14 residues. CDR3 sequence (DNA): TGCGCCAGCAGCCCCTCGGCCCTTAACACTGAAGCTTTCTTT. It is translated as CASSPSALNTEAFF. The full variable domain, its missing parts supplied by reference TRBV5-1 and TRBJ1-1, is KAGVTQTPRYLIKTRGQQVTLSCSPISGHRSVSWYQQTPGQGLQFLFEYFSETQRNKGNFPGRFSGRQFSNSRSEMNVSTLELGDSALYLCASSPSALNTEAFFGQGTRLTVV.

CDR3 DNA: TGTGCCAGCCATAAGGGCCCCTACGAGCAGTACGTC. It translates to CASHKGPYEQYV. This chain uses TRBV5-6 with TRBJ2-7; D is uncertain. CDR1 is SGHDT and CDR2 is YYEEEE in the germline V gene. Between the trimmed V and J ends, which lost 7 bases and 2 bases, there was a span of 10 bases. The CDR3 runs to 12 residues.

This chain's CDR3 is CASTRSWTVRNSYNEQFF. CDR3 bases: TGTGCCAGTACCAGAAGTTGGACAGTCAGGAACTCCTACAATGAGCAGTTCTTC. The chain recombines TRBV19 with TRBJ2-1, with D possibly matching TRBD1 (6 bases). From germline, CDR1 is LNHDA and CDR2 SQIVND (reference sequence). V was pared by 7 bases and J by 0 bases, with 22 bases between. The CDR3 sequence is 18 residues long.

V gene TRBV28 combines with J gene TRBJ1-2; TRBD1 matches 7 bases. Losses at the gene ends were 2 bases for V and 3 bases for J; bases not matched to a gene: 3. The CDR3 runs to 14 residues. Germline-derived CDR1 and CDR2 are MDHEN and SYDVKM. The CDR3 bases are TGTGCCAGCAGTTTAGGGGGACAGTACTATGGCTACACCTTC. Encoded protein: CASSLGGQYYGYTF.

The sample holds one count of this clone. The chain recombines TRBV14 with TRBJ2-7; possibly TRBD2 for D (6 bases). Germline values: CDR1 SGHDN, CDR2 FVKESK. Trimming removed 0 bases from V and 0 bases from J, with 12 bases in between. The CDR3 consists of 16 residues. CDR3 region: CASSQDQAGRSYEQYF. In nucleotides, the CDR3 is TGTGCCAGCAGCCAAGATCAGGCGGGACGCTCCTACGAGCAGTACTTC.

The genes are TRBV29-1 and TRBJ2-1; D may be TRBD2 (7 bases). From germline, CDR1 is SQVTM and CDR2 ANQGSEA. Trimming took off 4 bases at V and 7 bases at J, with 17 bases between the two ends. This CDR3 has 14 residues. The CDR3 DNA reads as TGCAGCGTTGTTCGGGGGGCTTTGGGTAATGAGCAGTTCTTC. It is translated as CSVVRGALGNEQFF.

This clone was detected only a few times. This chain links TRBV30 with TRBJ1-6; weak D call: TRBD1 (5 bases). CDR3 length: 14 residues. The germline V gene encodes CDR1 GTSNPN and CDR2 SVGIG (reference sequence). Between the trimmed V and J ends, which lost 6 bases and 8 bases, there was a span of 17 bases. This CDR3 is CACSRGRSDSPLHF. The CDR3 bases are TGTGCCTGCTCGAGGGGAAGAAGTGATTCACCCCTCCACTTT.